This T cell receptor (beta chain) was observed in a study of OX40 agonist ivuxolimab in advanced cancers. Regarding the research as a whole: Ivuxolimab was an agonistic, fully human IgG2 monoclonal antibody directed against OX40 (CD134), a costimulatory receptor. Of the roughly 54 patients in dose escalation, 19 had hepatocellular carcinoma, around 15 had melanoma, 9 had renal cell carcinoma and 9 had head and neck cancer. Prior anti-PD-1, anti-PD-L1 or anti-CTLA-4 therapy was permitted, and about two fifths of dose-escalation patients had received checkpoint inhibitors. Intravenous ivuxolimab was administered to patients every 2 weeks at six dose levels: 0.01, 0.1, 0.3, 1.5, 3 and 10 mg/kg. Peripheral TCRbeta sequencing aimed to test whether ivuxolimab altered TCR sequence diversity and caused clonal T-cell expansion. The dose-escalation cohort was roughly 83% male with a mean age of approximately 60 years, ranging from roughly 23 to 79. The monotherapy dose-escalation portion (N ≈ 56 patients) of the phase I ivuxolimab trial is reported in the paper. Partial responses were achieved by three dose-escalation patients, of whom one had hepatocellular carcinoma and two had cutaneous melanoma. Beyond this particular receptor, the publication reports: At doses from 0.1 to 3.0 mg/kg, clonal expansion was seen in both CD4+ and CD8+ blood T cells between baseline and week 6. Partial responders in the 0.1-3.0 mg/kg groups had among the lowest normalized peripheral clonal expansion, especially among CD8+ T cells. After ivuxolimab, CD8+ T cells had more expanded clones than CD4+ T cells on average. The antigen specificity of the clonally expanded peripheral T cells was not determined. Low levels of normalized T-cell clonal expansion were also seen in some patients who did not respond.

V and J lose 6 bases and 0 bases, and a span of 9 bases separates them. CDR1 MNHNS and CDR2 SASEGT are derived from the germline V gene. Measured from the cysteine to the phenylalanine, the CDR3 is 15 residues long. The CDR3 DNA has 45 bases and is translated from base 1. Genomic DNA was extracted from sorted cells for sequencing of the TCRbeta CDR3 region. The immunoSEQ Assay was used to sequence the TCRbeta CDR3 regions. TCRdb's version of the immuneACCESS table is confined to in-frame rearrangements and falls short of the full clone set. An unresolved V gene accounts for under half of the shortfall where checked; the remainder is of unknown origin. The sample table records about 64,000 clones; 84% of these occur just once. Roughly 9.8% of the sample rests with the top ten. Patients with autoimmune disease history or receiving systemic immunosuppression were excluded from the trial. Peripheral blood for TCR sequencing was drawn from every dose cohort at baseline, at cycle 4 day 1 and at cycle 7 day 1. The samples were taken from a phase I, first-in-human, multicenter, open-label dose-escalation trial of ivuxolimab. Adults with locally advanced or metastatic melanoma, renal cell, hepatocellular, or head and neck squamous cell carcinoma were enrolled in the trial. Before TCR sequencing, CD4+ T cells and CD8+ T cells from peripheral blood were sorted into separate populations.

For this clone: This receptor's antigen is unknown. No per-base quality is available; no much larger clone lies one base away.

The chain couples TRBV6-1 to TRBJ1-6; no D gene can be assigned with confidence. Here the sequenced sample was CD4+ or CD8+ T cells sorted from blood, taken in a trial of the OX40 agonist ivuxolimab. This receptor was obtained from an adult with an advanced solid tumor such as melanoma, head and neck, liver or kidney cancer. The CDR3 protein: CASRYTSSYNSPLHF. The bases read TGTGCCAGCAGATACACTAGCTCCTATAATTCACCCCTCCACTTT.